The present T cell receptor beta chain was sequenced within a study of metastatic and nonmetastatic thyroid tumors. Study results and caveats: Benign nodules were reported to have significantly lower TCR beta diversity than malignant thyroid tumors, in blood and tumor.

From germline, CDR1 is SGHTA and CDR2 FQGNSA. V trimming: 8 bases; J trimming: 4 bases; junction bases outside the gene matches: 11. The CDR3 totals 15 residues. TCRdb re-called the PCR reads through MiXCR. The table has approximately 84,000 clones, 15% seen once. This clone was observed many times. As yet, its antigen is unknown. All patients were untreated before thyroid surgery. The chain combines TRBV7-2 with TRBJ1-3; 7 nucleotides agree with TRBD1. This clonotype originated in a female donor with papillary thyroid cancer or a benign thyroid nodule (not recorded which). Some clones in this sample may be carry-over from other donors' samples. Sequencing was carried out using blood. DNA of the CDR3: TGTGCCAGCGCCCCCCAAGGGGGCCCCGGAAACACCATATATTTT. It encodes CASAPQGGPGNTIYF.